The TCR beta chain described here comes from a study of blood T cell repertoires in COVID-19. Original methodology: Estimation of nucleated cell counts relied on the amplification of reference gene primers. Sequencing was performed with immunoSEQ multiplex PCR; in TCRdb, only in-frame clones are kept and a portion is missing. V, J and clone size are those of that table, while D and trimming were read from the DNA. Of about 260,000 clones in the sample, more than 75% were seen once. Germline V gene data show CDR1 as SNHLY and CDR2 as FYNNEI. V was shortened by 3 bases and J by 0 bases, with 10 bases between the two germline ends. CDR3 size: 15 residues.

The TCR originated in a woman between 45 and 65 years old who had recovered from COVID-19. This chain links TRBV2 with TRBJ2-3; D ambiguous. Sequencing was performed on PBMCs or T cells enriched from blood (not recorded which). This CDR3 is CASSDLLDSTDTQYF. The CDR3 DNA is TGTGCCAGCAGTGACTTGTTAGATAGCACAGATACGCAGTATTTT.